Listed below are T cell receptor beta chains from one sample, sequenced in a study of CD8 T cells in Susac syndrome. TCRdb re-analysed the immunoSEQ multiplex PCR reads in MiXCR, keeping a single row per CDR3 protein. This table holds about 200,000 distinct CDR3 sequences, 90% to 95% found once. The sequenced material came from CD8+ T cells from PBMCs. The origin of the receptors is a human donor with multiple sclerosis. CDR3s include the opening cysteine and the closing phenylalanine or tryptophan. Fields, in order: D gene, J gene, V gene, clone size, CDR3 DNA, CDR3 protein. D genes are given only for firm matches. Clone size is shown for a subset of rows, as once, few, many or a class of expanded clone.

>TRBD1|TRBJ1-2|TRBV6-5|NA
TGTGCCAGCAGTTCCACCGGACAGGGGCCGGAAAACTATGGCTACACCTTC
CASSSTGQGPENYGYTF
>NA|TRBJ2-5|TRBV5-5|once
TGTGCCAGCAGCCCGGGGTTCCTAGAAGAGACCCAGTACTTC
CASSPGFLEETQYF
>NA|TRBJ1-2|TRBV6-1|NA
TGTGCCAGCACCTACGAGACTTTCGAACCGGGGTATGGCTACACCTTC
CASTYETFEPGYGYTF
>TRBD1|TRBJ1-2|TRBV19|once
TGTGCCAGTAGTGCCGTGACAGGGAATAACTATGGCTACACCTTC
CASSAVTGNNYGYTF
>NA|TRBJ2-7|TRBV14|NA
TGTGCCAGCAGCCAAGTGGCTCCCTACGAGCAGTACTTC
CASSQVAPYEQYF
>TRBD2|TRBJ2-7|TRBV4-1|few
TGCGCCAGCAGCCAAGATCCAGCGGGGACCTCCTACGAGCAGTACTTC
CASSQDPAGTSYEQYF
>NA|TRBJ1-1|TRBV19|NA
TGTGCCAGTAACGTAGGGAACACTGAAGCTTTCTTT
CASNVGNTEAFF
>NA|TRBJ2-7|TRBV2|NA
TGTGCCAGCGTCCTGGCCCCCTCTGACGAGCAGTACTTC
CASVLAPSDEQYF
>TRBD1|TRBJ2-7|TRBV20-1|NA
TGCAGTGCCACCACAGGGGGGAGCGCCTACGAGCAGTACTTC
CSATTGGSAYEQYF
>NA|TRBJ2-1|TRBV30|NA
TGTGCCTGGAGCGACGGGACTGCCATCTACAATGAGCAGTTCTTC
CAWSDGTAIYNEQFF
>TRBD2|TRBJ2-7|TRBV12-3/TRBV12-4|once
TGTGCCAGCAGTCCATTTCTGCTAGCGGAGACCTACGAGCAGTACTTC
CASSPFLLAETYEQYF
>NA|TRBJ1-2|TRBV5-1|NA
TGCGCCAGCAGCTTGGTTGGCAGGGATGGCTACACCTTC
CASSLVGRDGYTF
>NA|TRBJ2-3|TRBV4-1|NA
TGCGCCAGCAGCCAAGTACCTGGCACAGATACGCAGTATTTT
CASSQVPGTDTQYF
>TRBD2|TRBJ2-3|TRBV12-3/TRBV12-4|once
TGTGCCAGCAGCTCCGGGACTAGCGGGGGAGACACAGATACGCAGTATTTT
CASSSGTSGGDTDTQYF
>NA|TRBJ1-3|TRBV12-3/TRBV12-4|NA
TGTGCCAGCAGCAAGGACAAATCGGGAAACACCATATATTTT
CASSKDKSGNTIYF
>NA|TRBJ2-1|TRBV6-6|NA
TGTGCCAGCAGTACACTCAATGAGCAGTTCTTC
CASSTLNEQFF
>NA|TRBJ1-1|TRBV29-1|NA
TGCAGCGCGGGGAACACTGAAGCTTTCTTT
CSAGNTEAFF
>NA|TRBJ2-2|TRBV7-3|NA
TGTGCCAGCAGCTTATACCCGCTCTCTACCGGGGAGCTGTTTTTT
CASSLYPLSTGELFF
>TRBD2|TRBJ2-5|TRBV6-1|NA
TGTGCCAGCAGTGAAACTAGCGGGAGAGGAGAGACCCAGTACTTC
CASSETSGRGETQYF
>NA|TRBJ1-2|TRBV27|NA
TGTGCCAGCACTACACCTGGCCACTATGGCTACACCTTC
CASTTPGHYGYTF
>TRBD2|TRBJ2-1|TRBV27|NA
TGTGCCAGCAGTTTCAGGGCGACTAGCGGGAGGTTATACAATGAGCAGTTCTTC
CASSFRATSGRLYNEQFF
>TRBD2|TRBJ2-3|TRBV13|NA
TGTGCCAGCAGCCACCGGGCGGGGGACCCACCTAGCACAGATACGCAGTATTTT
CASSHRAGDPPSTDTQYF
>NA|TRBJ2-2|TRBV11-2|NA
TGTGCCAGCACCGGCCGGGGTGCGGGACCTCTTTCCACCGGGGAGCTGTTTTTT
CASTGRGAGPLSTGELFF
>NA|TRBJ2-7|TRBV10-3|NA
TGTGCCATCAGACGGGCGCCGGCGGACGAGCAGTACTTC
CAIRRAPADEQYF
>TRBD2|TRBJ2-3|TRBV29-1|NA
TGCAGCGTACCTGCGGGACTACCCCAGTTAGGTACGCAGTATTTT
CSVPAGLPQLGTQYF
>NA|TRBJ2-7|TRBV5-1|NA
TGCGCCAGCAGCTCCGGACGGATTGACTACGAGCAGTACTTC
CASSSGRIDYEQYF
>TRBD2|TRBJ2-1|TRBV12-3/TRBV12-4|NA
TGTGCCAGCAGTCGGGGCGGGGGGGCTTACAATGAGCAGTTCTTC
CASSRGGGAYNEQFF
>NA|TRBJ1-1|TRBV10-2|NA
TGCGCCAGCAGTGAGGGGACTAACACTGAAGCTTTCTTT
CASSEGTNTEAFF
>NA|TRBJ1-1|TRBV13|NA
TGTGCCAGCAGCTTAGAGGGGGACCTGAACACTGAAGCTTTCTTT
CASSLEGDLNTEAFF
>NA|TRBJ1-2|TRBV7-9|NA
TGTGCCAGCCTGGAGGGGAACTATGGCTACACCTTC
CASLEGNYGYTF
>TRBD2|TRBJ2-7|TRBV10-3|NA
TGTGCCATCAGTGAGGGAGCGGGGGAGGTCTACGAGCAGTACTTC
CAISEGAGEVYEQYF
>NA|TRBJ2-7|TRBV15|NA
TGTGCCACCAGCAGAGATAGAGGACTACAAAACGAGCAGTACTTC
CATSRDRGLQNEQYF
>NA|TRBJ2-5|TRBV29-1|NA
TGCAGCGTTCCGGGACCCCCCCAAGAGACCCAGTACTTC
CSVPGPPQETQYF
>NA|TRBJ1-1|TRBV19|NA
TGTGCCAGTCTACAGGGAACTGGTGGGCACACTGAAGCTTTCTTT
CASLQGTGGHTEAFF